A single sample is the source of the 22 T cell receptor beta chains below, sequenced in a study of beta chain features in type 1 diabetes. The isolated RNA, all of it, was reverse transcribed, so expressed TCRB transcripts were what got sequenced. Profiled with immunoSEQ multiplex PCR; TCRdb holds only in-frame clones, not every one. This table has roughly 310,000 clones, roughly 11% appearing once. Material for sequencing was naive CD4+ T cells from blood. The source is a woman aged 30 to 39 in good health.

The CDR3 reads CASSSGLPAYNEQFF. The CDR3 DNA reads as TGTGCCAGCAGCAGCGGACTCCCGGCCTACAATGAGCAGTTCTTC. The chain is built from TRBV7-3 and TRBJ2-1; TRBD2 is a possible D gene (5 bases). Germline V lookup: CDR1 SGHTA, CDR2 FQGTGA. The ends were cut back, 5 bases at V and 2 bases at J, with 13 bases in the middle. The CDR3 consists of 15 residues.

This clone showed up just a few times. V and J are TRBV6-1 and TRBJ2-7, with TRBD2 matching over 8 bases. This CDR3 has 17 residues. Germline V gene lookup returns CDR1 MNHNS and CDR2 SASEGT. With 2 bases clipped from V and 2 bases from J, the junction kept 11 bases outside the gene matches. The CDR3 protein is CASSEFWLGRVTYEQYF. The CDR3 nucleotides are TGTGCCAGCAGTGAATTCTGGCTCGGGAGGGTTACCTACGAGCAGTACTTC.

In its sample, this clone was seen a few times. V and J are TRBV19 and TRBJ2-5; D perhaps matches TRBD2 (6 bases). V lost 3 bases and J lost 0, with 8 bases in between. The CDR3 loop spans 14 amino acids. Germline loops: CDR1 LNHDA, CDR2 SQIVND (reference sequence). CDR3 in DNA: TGTGCCAGTAGTATCGGCGGGGACCAAGAGACCCAGTACTTC. It yields the protein CASSIGGDQETQYF.

CDR3 coding DNA: TGCGCCAGCAGCTTGGATCCCGGAGGCGTCAACACTGAAGCTTTCTTT. Protein sequence: CASSLDPGGVNTEAFF. V and J are TRBV5-1 and TRBJ1-1; D uncertain. The CDR3 is 16 residues long. V shed 0 bases and J shed 2 bases, with 14 bases lying between them. Germline V gives CDR1 SGHRS, CDR2 YFSETQ. The full variable domain, rest sourced from reference TRBV5-1 and TRBJ1-1, is KAGVTQTPRYLIKTRGQQVTLSCSPISGHRSVSWYQQTPGQGLQFLFEYFSETQRNKGNFPGRFSGRQFSNSRSEMNVSTLELGDSALYLCASSLDPGGVNTEAFFGQGTRLTVV.

This clone was counted a few times. This rearrangement joins TRBV2 to TRBJ2-1, with 11 bases lining up with TRBD2. CDR1 SNHLY and CDR2 FYNNEI come from the germline V gene. With V trimmed by 6 bases and J by 10 bases, 8 bases remained unmatched. CDR3 size: 14 residues. CDR3 sequence reads: CASRVAGGPLEQFF. CDR3 in DNA: TGTGCCAGCAGAGTAGCGGGAGGGCCTTTAGAGCAGTTCTTC.

This clone was found a few times. This chain connects TRBV29-1 to TRBJ2-1; TRBD2 aligns across 10 bases. CDR1 is SQVTM and CDR2 is ANQGSEA in the germline V gene. The length of the CDR3 is 17 residues. V trimming: 4 bases; J trimming: 1 base; junction bases outside the gene matches: 10. CDR3 amino acids: CSVGGVASGSSYNEQFF. CDR3 DNA sequence: TGCAGCGTTGGGGGTGTGGCTAGCGGGAGTTCCTACAATGAGCAGTTCTTC.

A remark on this clone: Germline and junction disagree at one end, which may indicate a read error. The V and J genes are TRBV28 and TRBJ1-1; D is perhaps TRBD1 (6 bases). This CDR3 region has 12 residues. Germline CDR1 is MDHEN and CDR2 is SYDVKM. DNA for the CDR3: TGTGCCTTGGGGGGGCTGAACGCTGAAGCTTTCTTT. It translates to CALGGLNAEAFF.

The chain links TRBV28 to TRBJ2-7; a possible D gene is TRBD2 (5 bases). The germline V gene encodes CDR1 MDHEN and CDR2 SYDVKM. V was cut by 2 bases and J by 5 bases, with 13 bases left in between. This CDR3 has 14 residues. The CDR3 sequence is CASSLEGVDHEQYF. The CDR3 DNA reads as TGTGCCAGCAGTTTAGAGGGTGTCGACCACGAGCAGTACTTC.

The J gene is TRBJ2-1, the V gene TRBV28, with 9 positions matching TRBD1. CDR1 and CDR2 from the germline V gene are MDHEN and SYDVKM. V shed 10 bases, J shed 7 bases, and the junction held 8 bases outside the gene matches. The CDR3 contains 13 residues. The CDR3 DNA sequence: TGTGCCATCCACAGGGGGCTAGGTAATGAGCAGTTCTTC. Translation: CAIHRGLGNEQFF.

The table lists this clone with a few counts. This rearrangement joins TRBV30 to TRBJ2-3; a possible D gene is TRBD2 (5 bases). Germline CDR1 is GTSNPN and CDR2 is SVGIG (reference sequence). CDR3 length: 13 amino acids. Trimming removed 0 bases at V and 1 base at J, with 5 bases between. The CDR3 loop reads CAWSVGGTDTQYF. The DNA for the CDR3 is TGTGCCTGGAGTGTCGGGGGCACAGATACGCAGTATTTT.

This clone was found a few times. The rearrangement uses TRBV6-6 and TRBJ2-5; TRBD2 matches at 8 bases. The CDR3 consists of 15 residues. Germline V lookup: CDR1 MNHNY, CDR2 SVGAGI (reference sequence). The J segment lost 3 bases and the V segment lost 0 bases, leaving 3 bases of the junction unmatched. The CDR3 DNA is TGTGCCAGCAGTTACTCAGAACTAGCGGAAGAGACCCAGTACTTC. Amino acids: CASSYSELAEETQYF.

CDR3 sequence (DNA): TGTGCCTGGGACAGGGTTTCAAAGCAGTACTTC. Protein: CAWDRVSKQYF. The chain recombines TRBV30 with TRBJ2-5; 7 bases agree with TRBD1. Germline V gene sequence: CDR1 GTSNPN, CDR2 SVGIG (reference sequence). With V trimmed by 5 bases and J by 11 bases, 8 bases remained unmatched. The CDR3 is 11 amino acids.

The chain joins TRBV30 to TRBJ1-5; maybe TRBD1 (5 bases). The V gene lost 3 bases and the J gene lost 1 base, with 10 bases spanning the gap. Germline CDR1 GTSNPN, CDR2 SVGIG (reference sequence). CDR3 length equals 14 residues. CDR3 in DNA: TGTGCCTGGAGCGCTGACAGAAGCAATCAGCCCCAGCATTTT. Translation gives CAWSADRSNQPQHF. Looking up the rest from reference TRBV30 and TRBJ1-5 gives the full variable domain: SQTIHQWPATLVQPVGSPLSLECTVEGTSNPNLYWYRQAAGRGLQLLFYSVGIGQISSEVPQNLSASRPQDRQFILSSKKLLLSDSGFYLCAWSADRSNQPQHFGDGTRLSIL.

V and J are TRBV19 and TRBJ2-1; 7 bases map to TRBD1. Germline loops: CDR1 LNHDA, CDR2 SQIVND (reference sequence). The V and J ends lost 5 bases and 0 bases, in that order; junction bases with no gene match: 4. The CDR3 is 15 residues long. The CDR3 region is CASSSTGSSYNEQFF. The DNA of the CDR3 is TGTGCCAGTAGTTCGACAGGGAGCTCCTACAATGAGCAGTTCTTC.

In this sample, this clone turned up a few times. This chain uses TRBV28 with TRBJ2-2, with D maybe TRBD1 (6 bases). The ends were cut back, 7 bases at V and 3 bases at J, with 9 bases in the middle. The CDR3 runs 13 residues. CDR1 is MDHEN and CDR2 is SYDVKM in the germline V gene. CDR3 residues: CASIRGYTGELFF. The CDR3 DNA follows: TGTGCCAGCATCAGGGGATACACCGGGGAGCTGTTTTTT.

This clone was seen a few times. The chain joins TRBV7-2 to TRBJ2-1, with 9 nucleotides matching TRBD2. The trim removed 0 bases at V and 4 bases at J, leaving 1 base unmatched. CDR1 and CDR2 (germline): SGHTA, FQGNSA. This CDR3 spans 15 amino acids. In DNA form, the CDR3 reads TGTGCCAGCAGCTTAGCTCTAGCGGGATACAATGAGCAGTTCTTC. Protein sequence: CASSLALAGYNEQFF.

This clone has a handful of counts. The chain joins TRBV7-3 to TRBJ1-5; maybe TRBD1 (6 bases). Germline values: CDR1 SGHTA, CDR2 FQGTGA. This CDR3 contains 13 residues. Trimming removed 5 bases from V and 5 bases from J, with 10 bases in between. CDR3 in DNA: TGTGCCAGCAGCCCGGGACAAGATCAGCCCCAGCATTTT. This encodes CASSPGQDQPQHF.

This clone has a handful of counts. This chain links TRBV27 with TRBJ2-7; possibly TRBD1 for D (5 bases). From germline, CDR1 is MNHEY and CDR2 SMNVEV (reference sequence). Trimming took 4 bases from V and 1 from J, leaving 11 bases between them. The CDR3 spans 14 residues. CDR3 nucleotide sequence: TGTGCCAGCAGTTATGGGCCAGGGTCCTACGAGCAGTACTTC. Residues: CASSYGPGSYEQYF.

This clone was observed once. The chain links TRBV4-2 to TRBJ2-5; the match to TRBD2 covers 10 bases. The CDR3 has 15 amino acids. J gave up 5 bases and V 0 bases, and 3 bases lay outside the gene matches. CDR1 LGHNA and CDR2 YNFKEQ come from the germline V gene. The DNA of the CDR3 is TGTGCCAGCAGCCAAGATAGAGCGGGAGGGGAGACCCAGTACTTC. Its translation: CASSQDRAGGETQYF.

This chain joins TRBV2 and TRBJ2-7; D is perhaps TRBD1 (5 bases). Germline CDR1 reads SNHLY; CDR2 reads FYNNEI. The ends were cut back, 2 bases at V and 4 bases at J, with 12 bases in the middle. The CDR3 spans 14 residues. CDR3 nucleotides: TGTGCCAGCAGTGAACAGACAGTTTCTTACGAGCAGTACTTC. Translating it yields CASSEQTVSYEQYF. Using reference TRBV2 and TRBJ2-7 for the parts outside the CDR3, the full variable domain is EPEVTQTPSHQVTQMGQEVILRCVPISNHLYFYWYRQILGQKVEFLVSFYNNEISEKSEIFDDQFSVERPDGSNFTLKIRSTKLEDSAMYFCASSEQTVSYEQYFGPGTRLTVT.

This clone was seen a few times. The rearrangement uses TRBV19 and TRBJ2-7; tentatively, D is TRBD2 (6 bases). Germline V gene data show CDR1 as LNHDA and CDR2 as SQIVND (reference sequence). Between the trimmed V and J ends, which lost 5 bases and 4 bases, there was a span of 18 bases. This CDR3 comprises 15 residues. The CDR3 nucleotides read TGTGCCAGTAGTGCCACCGGGACTGGGGCTTACGAGCAGTACTTC. As protein: CASSATGTGAYEQYF.

The CDR3 is CASSSPTASQETQYF. CDR3 DNA: TGTGCCAGCAGCTCACCGACAGCGTCCCAAGAGACCCAGTACTTC. The chain carries TRBV13 and TRBJ2-5; D may be TRBD1 (5 bases). The CDR3 length is 15 residues. Trimming cost V 4 bases and J 1 base, with 13 bases left between them. Germline values: CDR1 PRHDT, CDR2 FYEKMQ (reference sequence).